These 4 T cell receptor beta chains were sequenced from one sample in a study of human T cells and chemical hapten exposure. Noted treatment: therapeutic diphenylcyclopropenone sensitization with weekly scalp DPC. For the library, individual cDNA molecules each received unique molecular identifiers. MiXCR, run by TCRdb on the reads, gives a single entry per CDR3 protein. The sample has 470 or so distinct CDR3 sequences, 35% to 45% seen once. The material was whole blood, obtained before DPC sensitization or 2, 6, or about 24 weeks after (not recorded which). The receptors originated from an adult with alopecia areata. Some clones in this sample may be carry-over from other donors' samples. This table probably holds off-target reads from a library built for another chain.

The chain combines TRBV6-2 or TRBV6-3 with TRBJ1-1; D is unclear. This CDR3 spans 12 amino acids. Trimming took off 8 bases at V and 7 bases at J, with 14 bases between the two ends. Per the germline V gene, CDR1 is MNHEY and CDR2 is SVGEGT. The CDR3 nucleotides are TGTGCCAGCGGAGGGCTTAATGGTGAAGCTTTCTTT. It codes for CASGGLNGEAFF.

The V gene is TRBV12-3 or TRBV12-4, the J gene TRBJ1-3; a possible D gene is TRBD1 (6 bases). The V and J ends lost 8 bases and 0 bases respectively, with 26 bases between them. The CDR3 covers 19 residues. CDR3 residues: CASCQSGTLPLNSGNTIYF. CDR3 DNA sequence: TGTGCCAGCTGTCAGTCCGGGACATTACCCCTTAACTCTGGAAACACCATATATTTT.

The chain has TRBV2 and TRBJ2-6; unclear D gene. The CDR3 loop spans 16 amino acids. Trimming left V 1 base short and J 0 bases short, with 7 bases between. The germline V gene encodes CDR1 SNHLY and CDR2 FYNNEI. The CDR3 here is CASSEVSHSGANVLTF. The CDR3 DNA reads as TGTGCCAGCAGTGAAGTGAGCCACTCTGGGGCCAACGTCCTGACTTTC.

The chain uses TRBV7-9 and TRBJ1-6, with a possible D match to TRBD1 (6 bases). Trimming took off 4 bases at V and 15 bases at J, with 16 bases between the two ends. There are 13 residues in the CDR3. Germline values: CDR1 SEHNR, CDR2 FQNEAQ (reference sequence). The CDR3 sequence: CASSWTSDSSLHF. DNA of the CDR3: TGTGCCAGCAGCTGGACCTCGGACAGCAGCCTCCACTTT.